The rows below give T cell receptor beta chains drawn from one sample of a study of beta chain features in type 1 diabetes. TCRdb's table, derived via immunoSEQ multiplex PCR, lists solely in-frame clones and lacks some. This sample has 300,000 to 450,000 clones, with 10% to 15% found just once. The sample consisted of naive CD4+ T cells from blood. The origin of the receptors is a man between 18 and 29 years old in good health. CDR3s include the opening cysteine and the closing phenylalanine or tryptophan. The D gene is left open where the match is weak. Clone sizes are given selectively: once, few, many, or a class where the clone is expanded.

TRBV6-5	TRBJ1-5	TRBD1	-	TGTGCCAGCAGTTACAACAGGGGGCTGGGACAGCCCCAGCATTTT	CASSYNRGLGQPQHF
TRBV5-5	TRBJ1-2	TRBD1	-	TGTGCCAGCAGCCCGACAGGGTATGGCTACACCTTC	CASSPTGYGYTF
TRBV25-1	TRBJ1-2	-	-	TGTGCCAGCAGTGGGACACTGAACTATGGCTACACCTTC	CASSGTLNYGYTF
TRBV28	TRBJ2-7	-	few	TGTGCCAGCAGTTTTTGGGTTGGCAGGGAAACCTACGAGCAGTACTTC	CASSFWVGRETYEQYF
TRBV5-1	TRBJ1-1	TRBD1	once	TGCGCCAGCAGCTTGATAACAGGGGCGAACACTGAAGCTTTCTTT	CASSLITGANTEAFF
TRBV29-1	TRBJ2-5	-	-	TGCAGCGTTGAACTCCCTAGCAGCCAAGAGACCCAGTACTTC	CSVELPSSQETQYF
TRBV30	TRBJ1-2	TRBD1	-	TGTGCCTGGAGTAAAAACCTACAGGGGATAACTAACTATGGCTACACCTTC	CAWSKNLQGITNYGYTF
TRBV19	TRBJ1-2	-	-	TGTGCCAGTAGCCGTGACAGGAAGAACTATGGCTACACCTTC	CASSRDRKNYGYTF
TRBV5-6	TRBJ1-6	-	-	TGTGCCAGCAGCTGGACAGCTCTCTCACCCCTCCACTTT	CASSWTALSPLHF
TRBV4-2	TRBJ2-1	TRBD2	-	TGTGCCAGCAGCCAAAGGGGAACGACTAGCGGGAGGCGCCTAAGCTCCTACAATGAGCAGTTCTTC	CASSQRGTTSGRRLSSYNEQFF
TRBV9	TRBJ2-5	TRBD1	-	TGTGCCAGCAGCGTGACAGGGAGTGGGGAGACCCAGTACTTC	CASSVTGSGETQYF
TRBV28	TRBJ2-7	-	-	TGTGCCAGCAGTAGCAGGACGGGGAACTACGAGCAGTACTTC	CASSSRTGNYEQYF
TRBV27	TRBJ2-3	-	few	TGTGCCAGCAGAAGACAGCCCCGCACAGATACGCAGTATTTT	CASRRQPRTDTQYF
TRBV5-1	TRBJ2-1	-	few	TGCGCCAGCAGCTTGGATGGAGGGTTCGACAATGAGCAGTTCTTC	CASSLDGGFDNEQFF
TRBV7-9	TRBJ2-4	TRBD1	-	TGTGCCAGCAGCTGGGGGACAGGCAGGAACATTCAGTACTTC	CASSWGTGRNIQYF
TRBV25-1	TRBJ1-1	-	-	TGTGCCAGCAGTGAATGGGCCGGGGGGCGAACTGAAGCTTTCTTT	CASSEWAGGRTEAFF
TRBV28	TRBJ2-1	TRBD2	-	TGTGCCAGCAGTCCTAAGCGGGGACCGAACTCCTACAATGAGCAGTTCTTC	CASSPKRGPNSYNEQFF
TRBV18	TRBJ1-1	-	few	TGTGCCAGCTCACCACCGGGCGGGACCCTGAACACTGAAGCTTTCTTT	CASSPPGGTLNTEAFF
TRBV9	TRBJ2-2	-	-	TGTGCCAGCAGCGTAGTGTTTGGGACTTACACCGGGGAGCTGTTTTTT	CASSVVFGTYTGELFF
TRBV5-1	TRBJ1-2	-	-	TGCGCCAGCAGCCCCCCTGGGGAGGGGACTTGGGGCTACACCTTC	CASSPPGEGTWGYTF
TRBV19	TRBJ2-1	TRBD2	-	TGTGCCAGTAGCCGAATCGTAGCGGGAGGCTATGAGCAGTTCTTC	CASSRIVAGGYEQFF
TRBV6-5	TRBJ1-2	-	few	TGTGCCAGCATGGGGGGGGCTGGGTATGGCTACACCTTC	CASMGGAGYGYTF
TRBV20-1	TRBJ2-5	-	-	TGCAGTGCTACGGGGGAGACCCAGTACTTC	CSATGETQYF
TRBV6-5	TRBJ1-2	-	few	TGTGCCAGCAGTTACGGGGGGTTAATCTATGGCTACACCTTC	CASSYGGLIYGYTF
TRBV9	TRBJ2-2	TRBD2	-	TGTGCCAGCAGCGCCGGGACTAGCGCTGACACCGGGGAGCTGTTTTTT	CASSAGTSADTGELFF
TRBV4-3	TRBJ2-3	-	-	TGCGCCAGCAGCCAAGAACGGCTAGGATACACAGATACGCAGTATTTT	CASSQERLGYTDTQYF
TRBV7-3	TRBJ1-1	-	-	TGTGCCAGCAGCTTAAGGGGCCAGAACACTGAAGCTTTCTTT	CASSLRGQNTEAFF